This entry lists 11 T cell receptor beta chains sequenced from one sample in a study of T cells after yellow fever vaccination. MiXCR, run by TCRdb on the 5' RACE reads, gives a single entry per CDR3 protein. The sample consists of around 610,000 distinct CDR3 sequences, approximately 13% of them appearing once. Sequences were derived from PBMCs, sampled on the day of the yellow fever booster vaccination. These receptors were taken from a man between 25 and 39 years old who received the YFV17D yellow fever vaccine.

V is TRBV5-4 and J is TRBJ2-2, with D perhaps given as TRBD1 or TRBD2 (6 bases each). Per germline, CDR1 SGHNT and CDR2 YYREEE (reference sequence). V lost 2 bases and J 3 bases, leaving 11 bases between the germline ends. This CDR3 has 15 amino acids. CDR3 amino acids: CASSLGGQDTGELFF. The CDR3 DNA reads as TGTGCCAGCAGCTTAGGGGGGCAGGACACCGGGGAGCTGTTTTTT.

The CDR3 DNA is TGTGCCAGCAGCTCCGGGACAGCCGGCGGGGAGCTGTTTTTT. The encoded protein is CASSSGTAGGELFF. The chain couples TRBV5-4 to TRBJ2-2; TRBD1 aligns across 7 bases. Trimming removed 3 bases from V and 7 bases from J; junction bases left unmatched: 6. This CDR3 contains 14 residues. CDR1 is SGHNT and CDR2 is YYREEE in the germline V gene (reference sequence).

The rearrangement uses TRBV18 and TRBJ2-7; a weak D match, TRBD1 (5 bases). Germline V gives CDR1 KGHSH, CDR2 LQKENI. V gave up 4 bases and J gave up 2 bases, with 15 bases separating them. This CDR3 comprises 15 residues. The CDR3 DNA sequence: TGTGCCAGCTCACAGAATCAGCACAGGACCTACGAGCAGTACTTC. Amino acid sequence: CASSQNQHRTYEQYF.

This clonotype has a count of ten or more. V usage is TRBV15 and J usage is TRBJ2-2; possible D gene TRBD2, 6 bases. Trimming stripped 0 bases from V and 7 bases from J, with 18 bases between. The CDR3 is 17 amino acids. Germline V gene data show CDR1 as LNHNV and CDR2 as YYDKDF (reference sequence). CDR3 protein: CATSRDWAGTPGGELFF. The CDR3 coding sequence is TGTGCCACCAGCAGAGATTGGGCGGGAACCCCCGGCGGGGAGCTGTTTTTT.

The chain employs TRBV6-2 or TRBV6-3 and TRBJ2-1; no reliable D call. Germline CDR1 is MNHEY and CDR2 is SVGEGT. The CDR3 spans 12 residues. V lost 2 bases, J lost 7 bases, and 6 bases lay in between. The CDR3 spells CASSYVRNEQFF. The CDR3 coding sequence is TGTGCCAGCAGTTACGTCCGGAATGAGCAGTTCTTC.

This clonotype was seen only a few times. This sequence joins TRBV7-8 and TRBJ2-1; 7 bases agree with TRBD2. CDR3 length: 16 residues. Germline V CDR1 and CDR2: SGHVS, FQNEAQ. The V and J ends lost 4 bases and 0 bases, in that order; junction bases with no gene match: 6. The CDR3 region has the DNA TGTGCCAGCAGCTCCGGCGGCGGGAGCTCCTACAATGAGCAGTTCTTC. Its protein product is CASSSGGGSSYNEQFF. The entire variable domain, with the rest obtained from reference TRBV7-8 and TRBJ2-1, is as follows: GAGVSQSPRYKVAKRGQDVALRCDPISGHVSLFWYQQALGQGPEFLTYFQNEAQLDKSGLPSDRFFAERPEGSVSTLKIQRTQQEDSAVYLCASSSGGGSSYNEQFFGPGTRLTVL.

V is TRBV15 and J is TRBJ2-3; 12 bases fit TRBD1. The CDR3 runs to 20 residues. Germline trimming cut 4 bases from V and 6 bases from J; bases unmatched to any gene: 20. In germline, CDR1 is LNHNV, CDR2 YYDKDF (reference sequence). As DNA, the CDR3 is TGTGCCACCAGCACCCAAGCGGGACAGGGGGCGGCCGTCTGGAAGGATACGCAGTATTTT. Its protein product is CATSTQAGQGAAVWKDTQYF.

The V and J genes are TRBV3-1 and TRBJ2-2; D call uncertain. V lost 7 bases, J lost 0 bases, and 12 bases lay in between. This CDR3 contains 15 residues. Germline V gene lookup returns CDR1 LGHDT and CDR2 YNNKEL (reference sequence). CDR3 in amino acids: CASNPDRTNTGELFF. The CDR3 DNA is TGTGCCAGCAACCCAGACCGAACGAACACCGGGGAGCTGTTTTTT.

This clonotype appeared a few times. The gene calls are TRBV15 and TRBJ2-7; tentative D call: TRBD2 (6 bases). Trimming pared 1 base from V and 0 bases from J, leaving 16 bases between. Germline V CDR1 and CDR2: LNHNV, YYDKDF (reference sequence). The length of the CDR3 is 17 residues. The CDR3 nucleotides read TGTGCCACCAGCAGAGGAACAGTTAGCGGTAGCTCCTACGAGCAGTACTTC. Translating gives CATSRGTVSGSSYEQYF. The whole variable domain, filled in from reference TRBV15 and TRBJ2-7, reads DAMVIQNPRYQVTQFGKPVTLSCSQTLNHNVMYWYQQKSSQAPKLLFHYYDKDFNNEADTPDNFQSRRPNTSFCFLDIRSPGLGDTAMYLCATSRGTVSGSSYEQYFGPGTRLTVT.

This clonotype was observed a few times. The chain uses TRBV10-1 and TRBJ1-1, with 7 bases that match TRBD1. The CDR3 length is 14 residues. The V segment lost 6 bases and the J segment 5 bases; nucleotides outside the gene matches: 9. Germline CDR1 WNHNN, CDR2 SYGVQD (reference sequence). CDR3 nucleotide sequence: TGCGCCAGCAGCCCCAAGACAGGGCGGACTGAAGCTTTCTTT. This gives the protein CASSPKTGRTEAFF.

The rearrangement uses TRBV20-1 and TRBJ2-3, with 10 nucleotides matching TRBD2. V was clipped by 6 bases and J by 1 base; unmatched bases: 10. Germline CDR1 and CDR2: DFQATT and SNEGSKA (reference sequence). The CDR3 covers 16 residues. CDR3 amino acids: CSAKGLAVSGTDTQYF. The CDR3 region has the DNA TGCAGTGCGAAAGGACTAGCGGTATCGGGCACAGATACGCAGTATTTT.